These T cell receptor beta chains were read from a single sample in a study of shared T cell receptors in the human thymus. Profiling relied on immunoSEQ multiplex PCR, and the TCRdb table lists in-frame clones only, not all of them. The sample has more than 550,000 clones, approximately 83% seen once. The same sample was also used in a study of human thymus T cells.

The sample consisted of thymocytes. Source of these receptors: a girl under two years old with a congenital heart defect. Each CDR3 is given with its conserved first and last residue. A D gene is named only where the DNA matches it firmly. Size is stated for part of the rows, as once, few or many counts, or as a class when the clone is expanded.

D gene,clone size,J gene,V gene,CDR3 DNA,CDR3 protein
TRBD1,.,TRBJ1-6,TRBV28,TGTGCCAGCATTTCCGGGACAGCCAATTCACCCCTCCACTTT,CASISGTANSPLHF
.,.,TRBJ2-7,TRBV19,TGTGCCAGTAGTATAGCAGGGAGGGAGCAGTACTTC,CASSIAGREQYF
.,.,TRBJ1-2,TRBV4-1,TGCGCCAGCAGCCTAGCGACAGGACAGGGCTACACCTTC,CASSLATGQGYTF
.,.,TRBJ2-7,TRBV30,TGTGCCTCCACCTCCCCGGGTAGCTCCTACGAGCAGTACTTC,CASTSPGSSYEQYF
TRBD2,.,TRBJ2-3,TRBV7-8,TGTGCCAGCAGCTTAGGGCTAGCGGGGGGCACAGATACGCAGTATTTT,CASSLGLAGGTDTQYF
TRBD1,.,TRBJ1-1,TRBV7-2,TGTGCCAGCAGCTTAAATCAAAGACAGGGGACAGGGGGCACTGAAGCTTTCTTT,CASSLNQRQGTGGTEAFF
TRBD2,once,TRBJ2-3,TRBV7-2,TGTGCCAGCAGCCCCCGGCGGGGGGGCCCAGATACGCAGTATTTT,CASSPRRGGPDTQYF
TRBD1,.,TRBJ1-6,TRBV4-1,TGCGCCAGCAGCTCTAACCGTCGCGGACAGGGTTCTTGGTTCTCCTATAATTCACCCCTCCACTTT,CASSSNRRGQGSWFSYNSPLHF
TRBD1,.,TRBJ2-3,TRBV29-1,TGCAGCGTTGAAGATTTGGGGGGGGACAGGGGAATCACAGATACGCAGTATTTT,CSVEDLGGDRGITDTQYF
.,.,TRBJ1-3,TRBV5-4,TGTGCCAACAGCTTTGCCTCGGTCTCTGGAAACACCATATATTTT,CANSFASVSGNTIYF
TRBD1,.,TRBJ1-1,TRBV18,TGTGCCAGCTCAGGTACAGGGGAGGCTGAAGCTTTCTTT,CASSGTGEAEAFF
.,.,TRBJ2-7,TRBV5-4,TGTGCCAGCAGCGAGAAGGGAGAAAACCCCTACGAGCAGTACTTC,CASSEKGENPYEQYF
.,few,TRBJ1-6,TRBV4-3,TGCGCCAGCAGCCAAGATCCTACAGGGACGGGTATTAATTCACCCCTCCACTTT,CASSQDPTGTGINSPLHF
.,.,TRBJ2-2,TRBV2,TGTGCCAGCAGTCCCAATAACATCTTAGGGGCAACGAACACCGGGGAGCTGTTTTTT,CASSPNNILGATNTGELFF
.,once,TRBJ2-1,TRBV18,TGTGCCAGCTCACTCCGACTGAATGAGCAGTTCTTC,CASSLRLNEQFF
TRBD1,.,TRBJ2-3,TRBV29-1,TGCAGCGTTGCGGGACAGGGGAGTTTTGGAGATACGCAGTATTTT,CSVAGQGSFGDTQYF
.,.,TRBJ1-1,TRBV6-5,TGTGCCAGCAGTTACTCGGAGGGGAAGAGCACTGAAGCTTTCTTT,CASSYSEGKSTEAFF
.,.,TRBJ1-6,TRBV11-2,TGTGCCAGCAGCGTTTTTACAGGGCTCAATTCACCCCTCCACTTT,CASSVFTGLNSPLHF
TRBD2,.,TRBJ2-1,TRBV2,TGTGCCAGCAGTGAAGCGCGCGGGGGACTTTACAATGAGCAGTTCTTC,CASSEARGGLYNEQFF
TRBD1,.,TRBJ1-5,TRBV2,TGTGCCAGCAGTGAATATTGGGCCCCCCGGGACAGGGGCTCGAGCAATCAGCCCCAGCATTTT,CASSEYWAPRDRGSSNQPQHF
.,.,TRBJ2-2,TRBV2,TGTGCCACCCCCCGACAGGCGCCGAACACCGGGGAGCTGTTTTTT,CATPRQAPNTGELFF
TRBD2,.,TRBJ2-2,TRBV5-1,TGCGCCAGCAGCCGGGGAGGGCGCACCGGGGAGCTGTTTTTT,CASSRGGRTGELFF
TRBD1,.,TRBJ1-2,TRBV28,TGTGCCAGCACAGGGGGGTCTGACTATGGCTACACCTTC,CASTGGSDYGYTF
TRBD1,.,TRBJ1-4,TRBV5-8,TGTGCCAGCAGCCTACAGGGGGCGGGAAATGAAAAACTGTTTTTT,CASSLQGAGNEKLFF
.,.,TRBJ1-2,TRBV6-1,TGTGCCAGCAGTGAAATTGGCCACCGATATGGCTACACCTTC,CASSEIGHRYGYTF
TRBD1,once,TRBJ1-2,TRBV5-6,TGTGCCAGCAGCCCCCGACAGGGTGATGGCTACACCTTC,CASSPRQGDGYTF
.,.,TRBJ1-1,TRBV14,TGTGCCAGCAGCCAAGATACGAAACTCAGGGAGGGGACTGAAGCTTTCTTT,CASSQDTKLREGTEAFF
.,.,TRBJ1-1,TRBV10-3,TGTGCCATCAGTGAGTCGGGCCGGTTGTTAGAAGCTTTCTTT,CAISESGRLLEAFF
.,.,TRBJ1-2,TRBV7-2,TGTGCCAGCAGCTTAGGGGGAGATTATGGCTACACCTTC,CASSLGGDYGYTF
TRBD1,.,TRBJ2-2,TRBV5-1,TGCGCCAGCAGCTCCGACAGGGGTTCGGTCACCGGGGAGCTGTTTTTT,CASSSDRGSVTGELFF
TRBD1,.,TRBJ2-7,TRBV4-3,TGCGCCAGCAGCCACCATAGGGTGGACAGGGGACCTTACGAGCAGTACTTC,CASSHHRVDRGPYEQYF
.,.,TRBJ1-2,TRBV6-5,TGTGCCAGCAGTTACACGGGACACTACCTCTATGGCTACACCTTC,CASSYTGHYLYGYTF
.,.,TRBJ2-5,TRBV5-6,TGTGCCAGCAGCTTGACTCGGCAGGGACTGCAAGAGACCCAGTACTTC,CASSLTRQGLQETQYF
TRBD1,.,TRBJ2-7,TRBV2,TGTGCCAGCACGGACAGGACGGAGCAGTACTTC,CASTDRTEQYF
TRBD1,.,TRBJ1-4,TRBV6-1,TGTGCCAGCAGTACGGACAGGGTAAATGAAAAACTGTTTTTT,CASSTDRVNEKLFF
.,once,TRBJ2-1,TRBV19,TGTGCCAGTAGCGGGGTCCCTATCAATGAGCAGTTCTTC,CASSGVPINEQFF
.,few,TRBJ1-1,TRBV4-1,TGCGCCAGCAGCCAAGCGAGGGAGAAGACGGAACCGCACACTGAAGCTTTCTTT,CASSQAREKTEPHTEAFF
TRBD2,.,TRBJ2-3,TRBV4-1,TGCGCCAGCAACGTACCAGCGGGGCCCCCGTTGGGCACAGATACGCAGTATTTT,CASNVPAGPPLGTDTQYF
TRBD1,once,TRBJ2-5,TRBV5-1,TGCGCCAGCAGCTTGGGACAGGGGAGGAAGACCCAGTACTTC,CASSLGQGRKTQYF
.,.,TRBJ2-7,TRBV20-1,TGCAGTGCTACACAGGGCCACGAGCAGTACTTC,CSATQGHEQYF
.,.,TRBJ1-5,TRBV28,TGTGCCAGCAGTTCGGGGTCTCCCGGACCCCAGCATTTT,CASSSGSPGPQHF
TRBD1,.,TRBJ2-7,TRBV10-3,TGTGCCATCAGTGAGTCTGTGGACAGGAGGCTCCTTCCCTACGAGCAGTACTTC,CAISESVDRRLLPYEQYF
TRBD1,.,TRBJ1-1,TRBV4-1,TGCGCCAGCAGCGAGTCCCAGGGGGGTGGCAGCCTCATGAACACTGAAGCTTTCTTT,CASSESQGGGSLMNTEAFF